This T cell receptor (beta chain) is from a study of blood T cells in healthy people across ages. The CDR3 has 13 residues. The V and J ends lost 4 bases and 2 bases respectively, with 9 bases between them. CDR1 is SGHRS, CDR2 YFSETQ, per germline. About this clonotype itself: Its antigen remains unknown.

Study-wide findings and caveats: Samples with more naive T cells showed higher observed beta diversity.

Sample-barcoded 5' priming and a J-beta primer mix drove a second PCR of roughly 7 to 11 cycles. A template-switch adaptor containing 12 random nucleotides labeled each cDNA molecule. Samples each returned at least 3 million CDR3-containing paired-end reads. TCRdb recomputed calls from the 5' RACE reads with MiXCR, one row per CDR3 protein. The top ten hold approximately 4.1% of the sample, which has approximately 1.5 million distinct CDR3 sequences, about 42% seen once. The chain is built from TRBV5-1 and TRBJ2-5; perhaps D is TRBD1 or TRBD2 (5 bases each). Sequenced material: blood. The TCR was taken from a woman aged 18 to 35 in good health. The CDR3 DNA sequence: TGCGCCAGCAGCAGGTGGGGGCAAGAGACCCAGTACTTC. Protein: CASSRWGQETQYF.